The rows below give T cell receptor beta chains drawn from one sample of a study of T cells expressing NK-cell markers. TCRdb re-analyzed the 5' RACE reads; it lists each CDR3 protein once, without DNA. The table for this sample gives fewer than 200,000 distinct CDR3 sequences. Sequencing input: blood T cells: a sorted CD56 or NKG2C T cell subset, CD4+ or CD8+ T cells, or bulk PBMC T cells (not recorded which). The source is a woman between 18 and 70 years old in good health. Both conserved end residues are part of each CDR3.

cdr3_length: 15; j_call: TRBJ2-6; v_call: TRBV2; cdr3_aa: CASKTGGTGANVLTF
cdr3_length: 13; j_call: TRBJ1-2; v_call: TRBV30; cdr3_aa: CAWGPGPNYGYTF
cdr3_length: 15; j_call: TRBJ2-7; v_call: TRBV6-1; cdr3_aa: CASSPGLAELYEQYF
cdr3_length: 14; j_call: TRBJ2-7; v_call: TRBV29-1; cdr3_aa: CSVARTDFPYEQYF
cdr3_length: 14; j_call: TRBJ2-7; v_call: TRBV5-1; cdr3_aa: CASSTDSRSYEQYF
cdr3_length: 12; j_call: TRBJ2-5; v_call: TRBV20-1; cdr3_aa: CSARVNQETQYF
cdr3_length: 16; j_call: TRBJ2-7; v_call: TRBV10-3; cdr3_aa: CAISNQGGTTFYEQYF
cdr3_length: 11; j_call: TRBJ2-1; v_call: TRBV20-1; cdr3_aa: CSAPGPLEQFF
cdr3_length: 16; j_call: TRBJ1-6; v_call: TRBV4-2; cdr3_aa: CASSQISSSYNSPLHF
cdr3_length: 15; j_call: TRBJ1-3; v_call: TRBV4-2; cdr3_aa: CASSQEGSSGNTIYF
cdr3_length: 14; j_call: TRBJ2-3; v_call: TRBV4-2; cdr3_aa: CASKGAESTDTQYF
cdr3_length: 12; j_call: TRBJ2-2; v_call: TRBV5-6; cdr3_aa: CASSLVSGELFF
cdr3_length: 14; j_call: TRBJ1-1; v_call: TRBV19; cdr3_aa: CASSPRPMNTEAFF
cdr3_length: 17; j_call: TRBJ2-2; v_call: TRBV7-3; cdr3_aa: CASSLGLIGTRTGELFF
cdr3_length: 15; j_call: TRBJ1-5; v_call: TRBV20-1; cdr3_aa: CSAPAGPWGNQPQHF
cdr3_length: 15; j_call: TRBJ1-2; v_call: TRBV5-6; cdr3_aa: CASSFPQVSSDGYTF